The 15 T cell receptor beta chains presented below share a single source sample, sequenced in a study of spatial heterogeneity in lung cancer. Whole-study findings and limits: For expanded intratumoral alpha and beta TCRs, counts tracked tumor mutation counts.

Their antigen targets remain unknown. Stated time point: sample taken at primary tumor resection. TCRdb re-called the 5' RACE reads through MiXCR, storing one row per CDR3 protein. The sample contains some 7,700 distinct CDR3 sequences, 8.5% to 9.5% of which appear only once. The input for sequencing was lung tumor tissue, taken at surgery. The receptor source for this set is a male donor with early-stage non-small cell lung cancer.

In its sample, this clonotype was seen many times. This chain links TRBV2 with TRBJ2-6, with D maybe TRBD2 (6 bases). Per the germline V gene, CDR1 is SNHLY and CDR2 is FYNNEI. The CDR3 is 15 residues long. V was pared by 3 bases and J by 2 bases, with 8 bases between. The DNA for the CDR3 is TGTGCCAGCAGTGACAGACTAGCTGGGGCCAACGTCCTGACTTTC. Protein product: CASSDRLAGANVLTF.

This clonotype was observed at least ten times. The gene calls are TRBV6-2 or TRBV6-3 and TRBJ1-2, with 8 bases that match TRBD1. Germline CDR1 MNHEY, CDR2 SVGEGT. The V segment lost 7 bases and the J segment 13 bases; nucleotides outside the gene matches: 11. The CDR3 is 12 residues long. CDR3 sequence reads: CASKGDRGLSTF. For the CDR3, the DNA is TGTGCCAGCAAGGGCGACAGGGGTCTCAGCACCTTC.

This clonotype was counted at least ten times. The rearrangement joins TRBV28 to TRBJ2-1, with D perhaps matching TRBD2 (5 bases). The CDR3 is 15 residues long. In germline, CDR1 is MDHEN, CDR2 SYDVKM. The V end was cut by 2 bases, the J end by 2 bases, with 10 bases between. The CDR3 DNA reads TGTGCCAGCAGTTTAGCGGGTGCTACCTACAATGAGCAGTTCTTC. Translation gives CASSLAGATYNEQFF.

The sample holds a few counts of this clonotype. At one end, the junction sequence differs from germline, possibly due to a read error. J is TRBJ1-1 and V is TRBV7-6, with no clear D. The V gene's germline CDR1 is SGHVS and CDR2 FNYEAQ. This CDR3 has 13 residues. In DNA form, the CDR3 reads TGTGCCAGCAGCCCCCTTGAATACACTGAAGATTTCTTT. It translates to CASSPLEYTEDFF. The complete variable domain, with remaining parts taken from reference TRBV7-6 and TRBJ1-1, reads GAGVSQSPRYKVTKRGQDVALRCDPISGHVSLYWYRQALGQGPEFLTYFNYEAQQDKSGLPNDRFSAERPEGSISTLTIQRTEQRDSAMYRCASSPLEYTEDFFGQGTRLTVV.

This clonotype was recorded a few times. CDR3 DNA: TGTGCCAGCAGCCCATTAGGTACGGGGAACACAGATACGCAGTATTTT. Encoded protein: CASSPLGTGNTDTQYF. The V and J genes are TRBV9 and TRBJ2-3; TRBD2 is a possible D gene (5 bases). The V gene lost 4 bases and the J gene lost 2 bases, with 17 bases spanning the gap. The CDR3 is 16 amino acids. Germline CDR1 reads SGDLS; CDR2 reads YYNGEE.

This clonotype was seen a few times. The V gene is TRBV16, the J gene TRBJ2-2; TRBD2 aligns across 7 bases. Unmatched junction bases numbered 10, after V lost 2 bases and J lost 4 bases. The CDR3 is 17 amino acids. The germline V gene has CDR1 KGHSY and CDR2 FQNENV. The CDR3 sequence: CASSQVFGGRSTGELFF. CDR3 coding DNA: TGTGCCAGCAGCCAAGTATTTGGCGGGAGATCCACCGGGGAGCTGTTTTTT. The full variable domain, rest sourced from reference TRBV16 and TRBJ2-2, is GEEVAQTPKHLVRGEGQKAKLYCAPIKGHSYVFWYQQVLKNEFKFLISFQNENVFDETGMPKERFSAKCLPNSPCSLEIQATKLEDSAVYFCASSQVFGGRSTGELFFGEGSRLTVL.

Relative to its sample, this clonotype is medium-sized. The chain joins TRBV10-3 to TRBJ1-2, with 9 bases fitting TRBD1. Germline CDR1 and CDR2: ENHRY and SYGVKD. J gave up 8 bases and V 4 bases, and 2 bases lay outside the gene matches. CDR3 length equals 12 residues. The CDR3 loop is CAISGTGDGYTF. The CDR3 DNA is TGTGCCATCAGTGGGACAGGGGACGGCTACACCTTC.

V is TRBV9 and J is TRBJ2-5; TRBD1 aligns across 8 bases. V shed 4 bases, J shed 4 bases, and the junction held 6 bases outside the gene matches. Germline CDR1 SGDLS, CDR2 YYNGEE. This CDR3 comprises 14 residues. CDR3 nucleotides: TGTGCCAGCAGCACCTCGGACAGGGTAGAGACCCAGTACTTC. This encodes CASSTSDRVETQYF.

This clonotype was detected a few times. Here the CDR3 reads CASSLPAGGNYNEQFF. CDR3 nucleotides: TGTGCCAGCAGCCTCCCCGCAGGGGGGAACTACAATGAGCAGTTCTTC. The rearrangement joins TRBV3-1 to TRBJ2-1, with D tentatively TRBD1 (7 bases). With 4 bases removed from V and 3 bases from J, the gap between germline ends came to 16 bases. CDR1 is LGHDT and CDR2 is YNNKEL in the germline V gene (reference sequence). CDR3 length equals 16 residues.

The rearrangement joins TRBV4-2 to TRBJ1-5; no reliable D call. Trimming pared 0 bases from V and 6 bases from J, leaving 6 bases between. The CDR3 sequence is 13 residues long. Germline loops: CDR1 LGHNA, CDR2 YNFKEQ. The CDR3 protein is CASSQDLSQPQHF. The CDR3 coding sequence is TGTGCCAGCAGCCAAGATCTCAGTCAGCCCCAGCATTTT.

This clonotype was detected ten times or more. The chain employs TRBV20-1 and TRBJ1-6; no firm D call. Per the germline V gene, CDR1 is DFQATT and CDR2 is SNEGSKA (reference sequence). The CDR3 has 12 amino acids. Trimming removed 6 bases from V and 9 bases from J, with 12 bases in between. The CDR3 is CSARPLGSPLHF. The CDR3 DNA is TGCAGTGCGAGACCCTTGGGTTCACCCCTCCACTTT.

Only a few counts were recorded for this clonotype. The rearrangement uses TRBV7-2 and TRBJ2-4, with a tentative D call TRBD2 (7 bases). Per germline, CDR1 SGHTA and CDR2 FQGNSA. V lost 7 bases, J lost 1 base, and 14 bases lay in between. The CDR3 has 15 residues. Here the CDR3 DNA reads TGTGCCAGCACCCCTAGGGGGGGGGCCAAAAACATTCAGTACTTC. Translating gives CASTPRGGAKNIQYF. The full variable domain, completed using reference TRBV7-2 and TRBJ2-4, is GAGVSQSPSNKVTEKGKDVELRCDPISGHTALYWYRQSLGQGLEFLIYFQGNSAPDKSGLPSDRFSAERTGGSVSTLTIQRTQQEDSAVYLCASTPRGGAKNIQYFGAGTRLSVL.

The rearrangement links TRBV5-1 to TRBJ1-2; D ambiguous. The V gene lost 2 bases and the J gene lost 0 bases, with 11 bases spanning the gap. The CDR3 has 15 residues. Looked up from germline, CDR1 is SGHRS and CDR2 is YFSETQ. This CDR3 reads CASSFEGATNYGYTF. CDR3 in DNA: TGCGCCAGCAGCTTTGAGGGAGCTACTAACTATGGCTACACCTTC.

The chain joins TRBV5-5 to TRBJ1-2; tentatively, D is TRBD1 (5 bases). The V end was cut by 5 bases, the J end by 1 base, with 12 bases between. This CDR3 is 14 amino acids long. Germline V lookup: CDR1 SGHKS, CDR2 YYEKEE (reference sequence). CDR3 coding DNA: TGTGCCAGCAGTTTTGCAGGGTTTAACTATGGCTACACCTTC. As protein: CASSFAGFNYGYTF. Full variable domain (remainder filled in from reference TRBV5-5 and TRBJ1-2): DAGVTQSPTHLIKTRGQQVTLRCSPISGHKSVSWYQQVLGQGPQFIFQYYEKEERGRGNFPDRFSARQFPNYSSELNVNALLLGDSALYLCASSFAGFNYGYTFGSGTRLTVV.

The chain is built from TRBV11-3 and TRBJ2-1; 12 bases map to TRBD2. This CDR3 region has 14 residues. With V trimmed by 5 bases and J by 9 bases, 5 bases remained unmatched. Per the germline V gene, CDR1 is SGHNT and CDR2 is YENEEA. Here the CDR3 reads CASSTTSGSTEQFF. CDR3 nucleotides: TGTGCCAGCAGCACGACTAGCGGGAGTACTGAGCAGTTCTTC.